This T cell receptor beta chain appears in the sequencing data of a study of blood T cell repertoires in COVID-19 (dated by TCRdb to 2018 to 2021). Regarding the complete study: Samples from collaborators originated in the United States, Italy and Spain and spanned both the acute and convalescent phases of COVID-19. The repertoires were released in a freely available public database intended as a resource for research on the immune response to SARS-CoV-2. Sample metadata almost always included a de-identified subject ID, COVID-19 status, age in years and sex. The prospective study material was composed of cDNA or gDNA derived from T cells, B-cell-depleted T cells, or PBMCs. The dataset comprised deeply sampled blood TCRbeta repertoires from subjects exposed to, actively infected with, or recovered from COVID-19. Samples came from the ongoing ImmuneRACE study (first 160 participants) plus 1,254 subjects from 6 global collaborators. Where HLA class I and class II types were available, the types were taken from metadata supplied by the sample provider, not from assay-based typing. The paper as a whole reports these results and caveats: The amount of clinical and demographic metadata varied by source and participant and was provided uncurated.

TCRbeta CDR3 regions were amplified from genomic DNA using the immunoSEQ Assay, a bias-controlled multiplex PCR. On the authors' methods: Nucleated cell counts per sample were estimated from amplification of reference gene primers within the assay. To quantify the absolute abundance of each unique TCRbeta CDR3 rearrangement, sequence reads were collapsed and filtered. For each sample, productive Simpson clonality was calculated by taking the square root of Simpson's diversity index across productive rearrangements. TCRdb's version of the immuneACCESS table is confined to in-frame rearrangements and falls short of the full clone set. An unresolved V gene accounts for under half of the shortfall where checked; the remainder is of unknown origin. V and J calls and clone size are those listed in that table; D and trimming were worked out from the DNA. This sample comprises 200,000 to 250,000 clones, about nine tenths of them detected only once. Together, the top ten hold roughly 3.4% of the sample.

Participants in the prospective study were aged roughly 18 to 89 years, lived in 20 to 25 United States geographic areas, and enrolled through a virtual design. In the prospective study, participants were assigned to cohorts based on the clinical history participants reported in a screening survey and a study questionnaire. Mobile phlebotomists in the prospective study collected whole blood, serum and a nasopharyngeal or oropharyngeal swab from every participant. Prospective study participants could optionally give additional blood draws and questionnaires over an approximately two-month period. Blood samples from the prospective study were shipped frozen or at room temperature prior to DNA extraction. There are 16 amino acids in the CDR3, from cysteine to phenylalanine inclusive. Left in the record is the CDR3 DNA by itself, 48 bases read in frame from the first base. Trimming costs V 0 bases and J 0 bases, and their ends lie 9 bases apart. Looking up the germline V gene (reference sequence) yields CDR1 GTSNPN and CDR2 SVGIG.

As for this clone: It lacks a known antigen. The input lacks base qualities; no much larger clone sits a single base away.

The chain employs TRBV30 and TRBJ1-6, with the D gene not confidently named. The sequence derives from a woman in her thirties or forties with acute COVID-19. The material sequenced was PBMCs or T cells enriched from blood (not recorded which). The DNA sequence follows: TGTGCCTGGAGTGTAGGCGGGAGCTCCTATAATTCACCCCTCCACTTT. It translates as CAWSVGGSSYNSPLHF.